What follows is one T cell receptor (beta chain) and its context. The sample comes from a study of blood T cell repertoires in COVID-19. About the study: Samples of COVID-19 (acute and convalescent) were obtained from the United States, Italy and Spain. Nucleic acid was either cDNA or gDNA, and it came from T cells, B-cell-depleted T cells, or PBMCs.

Original processing methods: The assay estimated nucleated cells by amplifying reference gene primers. TCRdb keeps only in-frame clones here, not all; method: immunoSEQ multiplex PCR. That table furnishes V, J and clone size, whereas the DNA furnished D and trimming. Of 150,000 or so clones listed, over 65% were seen once; the top ten hold approximately 4.5%. The J segment lost 7 bases and the V segment lost 2 bases, leaving 9 bases of the junction unmatched. The CDR3 runs to 14 residues. Germline V CDR1 and CDR2: GTSNPN, SVGIG (reference sequence). V is TRBV30 and J is TRBJ1-2; 8 bases align to TRBD1. The receptor was isolated from a woman of 80 years or more with active or convalescent COVID-19. The sample was peripheral blood. CDR3 residues: CAWSPDRVILGYTF. The CDR3 coding sequence is TGTGCCTGGAGTCCGGACAGGGTTATTCTTGGCTACACCTTC.